The TCR beta chain under discussion was sequenced for a study of early T cells in non-severe SARS-CoV-2 infection. Turning to the study itself: With bulk RNA from unsorted whole blood as input, sequencing yielded unpaired chains.

This clonotype occurred many times. Antigen: not known. Germline V lookup: CDR1 DFQATT, CDR2 SNEGSKA (reference sequence). The V end lost 0 bases, the J end lost 4 bases, and 18 bases lay between the germline ends. The CDR3 contains 16 residues. Study-wide findings and caveats: Matches to VDJdb favored anti-spike CD8 responses and missed private and CD4 specificities.

Individual cDNA molecules were tagged with unique molecular identifiers, the study reported. TCRdb recomputed calls from the 5' RACE reads with MiXCR, one row per CDR3 protein. Of roughly 60,000 distinct CDR3 sequences in the sample, approximately 6.3% were seen once. The TCR originated in an adult who was a healthcare worker with PCR-confirmed SARS-CoV-2 infection or an uninfected control (not recorded which). Sequenced material: whole blood, taken at baseline. The chain recombines TRBV20-1 with TRBJ1-2; no clear D gene. The CDR3 DNA follows: TGCAGTGCTAGAGATAATCTCGTCGGCGGTATCTATGGCTACACCTTC. This codes for CSARDNLVGGIYGYTF.